Presented here are 22 T cell receptor beta chains from one specimen sequenced in a study of CD8+ T cells in alopecia areata. Extracted RNA was reverse transcribed, and the resulting cDNA served as sequencing template. The method was immunoSEQ multiplex PCR; TCRdb's version includes in-frame clones alone and lacks a portion of them. Among about 110,000 clones listed, under 65% were seen once. Material for sequencing was NKG2D-low CD8+ T cells sorted from blood. The receptor source for this set is a human donor with alopecia areata.

The chain couples TRBV27 to TRBJ1-2; possibly TRBD1 for D (5 bases). Germline loops: CDR1 MNHEY, CDR2 SMNVEV (reference sequence). V gave up 3 bases and J gave up 0 bases, with 11 bases separating them. The CDR3 consists of 15 residues. CDR3 sequence: CASSLTATPNYGYTF. DNA of the CDR3: TGTGCCAGCAGTTTGACAGCCACTCCTAACTATGGCTACACCTTC.

The chain couples TRBV7-2 to TRBJ2-1; 11 bases fit TRBD2. The germline V gene encodes CDR1 SGHTA and CDR2 FQGNSA. With 5 bases clipped from V and 5 bases from J, the junction kept 8 bases outside the gene matches. CDR3 length: 16 residues. In DNA form, the CDR3 reads TGTGCCAGCAGCGTCCCGGGACTAGCGGCAAACAATGAGCAGTTCTTC. This translates into CASSVPGLAANNEQFF.

The chain combines TRBV11-2 with TRBJ2-7; the match to TRBD1 covers 8 bases. Germline trimming cut 4 bases from V and 4 bases from J; bases unmatched to any gene: 6. CDR1 is SGHAT and CDR2 is FQNNGV in the germline V gene. The CDR3 is 14 residues long. The CDR3 DNA sequence: TGTGCCAGCAGCTCACGGGACAGGATATACGAGCAGTACTTC. It yields the protein CASSSRDRIYEQYF.

This clone was seen more than once but under ten times. This rearrangement joins TRBV28 to TRBJ2-1; 12 nucleotides agree with TRBD2. The CDR3 is made up of 17 amino acids. The V and J ends lost 5 bases and 5 bases, in that order; junction bases with no gene match: 10. Germline V gene lookup returns CDR1 MDHEN and CDR2 SYDVKM. The CDR3 protein is CASSPPGPSGRDNEQFF. For the CDR3, the DNA is TGTGCCAGCAGTCCCCCTGGGCCTAGCGGGAGGGACAATGAGCAGTTCTTC.

The V call is TRBV7-9, the J call TRBJ1-2; 7 bases fit TRBD1. With V trimmed by 11 bases and J by 4 bases, 10 bases remained unmatched. Germline loops: CDR1 SEHNR, CDR2 FQNEAQ (reference sequence). This CDR3 region has 13 residues. CDR3 sequence: CAGGTVPIYGYTF. CDR3 in DNA: TGTGCCGGAGGGACAGTACCAATCTATGGCTACACCTTC.

The table lists this clone with a few counts. This sequence joins TRBV6-5 and TRBJ2-7; D uncertain. The CDR3 contains 11 residues. Germline CDR1 is MNHEY and CDR2 is SVGAGI. Trimming left V 4 bases short and J 4 bases short, with 5 bases between. DNA for the CDR3: TGTGCCAGCAGTTGGGATTACGAGCAGTACTTC. It yields the protein CASSWDYEQYF.

V is TRBV25-1 and J is TRBJ2-3; 7 nucleotides match TRBD1. This CDR3 comprises 14 residues. Germline CDR1 MGHDK, CDR2 SYGVNS. After removal of 5 bases from V and 4 bases from J, the junction contained 6 bases not matched to a gene. CDR3 protein: CASSKGTGADTQYF. DNA of the CDR3: TGTGCCAGCAGTAAAGGAACAGGGGCAGATACGCAGTATTTT.

This chain uses TRBV5-6 with TRBJ2-7; maybe TRBD2 (6 bases). CDR1 SGHDT and CDR2 YYEEEE come from the germline V gene. The CDR3 loop spans 14 amino acids. Trimming left V 10 bases short and J 2 bases short, with 19 bases between. The CDR3 sequence: CASAVGRGAYEQYF. The CDR3 DNA sequence: TGTGCCTCCGCCGTCGGGAGAGGGGCCTACGAGCAGTACTTC.

About this clone: Within the sample, other DNA sequences also encode this same CDR3. The J gene is TRBJ1-1, the V gene TRBV27, with D possibly TRBD1 on 5 matching bases. This CDR3 region has 13 residues. Trimming pared 4 bases from V and 2 bases from J, leaving 8 bases between. Germline CDR1 reads MNHEY; CDR2 reads SMNVEV (reference sequence). Written as DNA, the CDR3 is TGTGCCAGCAGTTCAGGGAGTAACACTGAAGCTTTCTTT. Translating gives CASSSGSNTEAFF.

This clone has a single count. V gene TRBV2 combines with J gene TRBJ2-7; no definite D call. Looked up from germline, CDR1 is SNHLY and CDR2 is FYNNEI. V dropped 5 bases and J dropped 5 bases, with 16 bases sitting between them. CDR3 length equals 14 residues. The CDR3 region has the DNA TGTGCCAGCAGTCGAGATGGTTACGGAGACGAGCAGTACTTC. This gives the protein CASSRDGYGDEQYF.

J is TRBJ2-5 and V is TRBV19; D ambiguous. The CDR3 runs 9 residues. V lost 9 bases and J lost 6, with 5 bases in between. Germline V lookup: CDR1 LNHDA, CDR2 SQIVND (reference sequence). The CDR3 region is CAREKTQYF. For the CDR3, the DNA is TGTGCCAGGGAAAAGACCCAGTACTTC.

V usage is TRBV29-1 and J usage is TRBJ1-2; D is uncertain. There are 13 residues in the CDR3. CDR1 and CDR2 (germline): SQVTM, ANQGSEA. Trimming took off 5 bases at V and 1 base at J, with 11 bases between the two ends. CDR3 amino acids: CSVLVAGNYGYTF. In DNA form, the CDR3 reads TGCAGCGTTTTGGTCGCGGGTAACTATGGCTACACCTTC.

The CDR3 loop reads CASSRKILDTQYF. The DNA for the CDR3 is TGTGCCAGCAGCCGAAAAATCCTAGATACGCAGTATTTT. This rearrangement joins TRBV14 to TRBJ2-3, with D uncertain. Trimming pared 4 bases from V and 5 bases from J, leaving 10 bases between. CDR1 and CDR2 from the germline V gene are SGHDN and FVKESK. The CDR3 is 13 residues long. The entire variable domain, with the rest obtained from reference TRBV14 and TRBJ2-3, is as follows: EAGVTQFPSHSVIEKGQTVTLRCDPISGHDNLYWYRRVMGKEIKFLLHFVKESKQDESGMPNNRFLAERTGGTYSTLKVQPAELEDSGVYFCASSRKILDTQYFGPGTRLTVL.

This clone was seen only a few times. The chain links TRBV2 to TRBJ2-1; D is tentatively TRBD1 or TRBD2 (6 bases each). The CDR3 totals 15 residues. Trimming pared 7 bases from V and 6 bases from J, leaving 19 bases between. Looked up from germline, CDR1 is SNHLY and CDR2 is FYNNEI. CDR3 coding DNA: TGTGCCAGCAAGGCGTCCGGGAGAGGGGGCAATGAGCAGTTCTTC. Its translation is CASKASGRGGNEQFF.

The chain carries TRBV5-1 and TRBJ2-1; 9 positions agree with TRBD2. From germline, CDR1 is SGHRS and CDR2 YFSETQ. The CDR3 covers 16 residues. With 4 bases clipped from V and 6 bases from J, the junction kept 11 bases outside the gene matches. The CDR3 spells CASSPLGTSTGNEQFF. The CDR3 DNA reads TGCGCCAGCAGCCCCCTCGGGACTAGCACGGGCAATGAGCAGTTCTTC.

CDR3 amino acids: CSVEGQAFF. CDR3 nucleotide sequence: TGCAGCGTTGAGGGCCAAGCTTTCTTT. The gene calls are TRBV29-1 and TRBJ1-1, with no clear D. Germline CDR1 reads SQVTM; CDR2 reads ANQGSEA. The length of the CDR3 is 9 residues. V was shortened by 3 bases and J by 9 bases, with 5 bases between the two germline ends.

Only a few counts were recorded for this clone. The chain is built from TRBV27 and TRBJ1-5; TRBD1 is a possible D gene (5 bases). Per germline, CDR1 MNHEY and CDR2 SMNVEV (reference sequence). The CDR3 loop spans 14 amino acids. V lost 9 bases and J 2 bases, leaving 14 bases between the germline ends. The CDR3 sequence is CASGEVGGNQPQHF. The CDR3 DNA follows: TGTGCCAGTGGGGAGGTGGGGGGCAATCAGCCCCAGCATTTT.

The rearrangement joins TRBV27 to TRBJ2-7; D is ambiguous. The CDR3 has 15 residues. The germline V gene has CDR1 MNHEY and CDR2 SMNVEV (reference sequence). Deletions cut 5 bases from V and 5 bases from J, with 19 bases between. Here the CDR3 reads CASSPVGRIGDEQYF. The CDR3 coding sequence is TGTGCCAGCAGTCCAGTAGGGCGAATCGGCGACGAGCAGTACTTC.

The gene calls are TRBV4-1 and TRBJ2-7; D unclear. V was clipped by 0 bases and J by 5 bases, with 8 bases between them. Germline values: CDR1 MGHRA, CDR2 YSYEKL. This CDR3 is 13 amino acids long. The CDR3 DNA reads as TGCGCCAGCAGCCAAGATCCTGGGGACGAGCAGTACTTC. As protein: CASSQDPGDEQYF.

The rearrangement uses TRBV6-6 and TRBJ2-3; possibly TRBD2 for D (5 bases). Germline CDR1 is MNHNY and CDR2 is SVGAGI (reference sequence). CDR3 length: 15 amino acids. V gave up 6 bases and J gave up 0 bases, with 13 bases separating them. CDR3 sequence reads: CASRTPGTSTDTQYF. Here the CDR3 DNA reads TGTGCCAGCAGAACTCCGGGAACTAGCACAGATACGCAGTATTTT.

The chain links TRBV27 to TRBJ2-3, with 9 nucleotides matching TRBD2. Losses at the gene ends were 7 bases for V and 3 bases for J; bases not matched to a gene: 11. CDR3 length equals 16 residues. Germline CDR1 MNHEY, CDR2 SMNVEV (reference sequence). The CDR3 sequence is CASTDGRAGGTDTQYF. The CDR3 bases are TGTGCCAGCACCGACGGTAGAGCGGGAGGTACAGATACGCAGTATTTT.

This sequence joins TRBV4-2 and TRBJ2-7; tentatively, D is TRBD1 or TRBD2 (7 bases each). CDR1 is LGHNA and CDR2 is YNFKEQ in the germline V gene. This CDR3 region has 15 residues. Trimming removed 1 base from V and 2 bases from J, with 12 bases in between. The CDR3, as DNA: TGTGCCAGCAGCCAAGCAGGGGGGGAGGCCTACGAGCAGTACTTC. As protein: CASSQAGGEAYEQYF.